At least ten counts were recorded for the clone carrying this TCR beta chain. Newly diagnosed, the hyperthyroidism patients had under 2 months' duration and were aged 18 to 65. Reliance was placed on clinical symptoms, serum thyroxine, TRAb, thyroid ultrasound and orbital computed tomography for diagnosis. What supplied the PBMCs was roughly 10 ml of fresh peripheral blood. RNA transcripts yielded amplified TCR beta CDR3 regions. Scientists carried out first-round RT-PCR using HTBI primers and then a second-round multiplex PCR. TCRdb fed the multiplex PCR reads into MiXCR, producing one record per CDR3 protein. The sample includes hundreds of thousands of distinct CDR3 sequences, around 21% of them seen just once. The data were taken from a study of Graves' ophthalmopathy and Graves' hyperthyroidism. For the study at large: There was a collection of peripheral blood at initial diagnosis, before any treatment.

CDR1 SGHRS and CDR2 YFSETQ come from the germline V gene. Deletions cut 4 bases from V and 6 bases from J, with 10 bases between. This CDR3 has 13 residues. The chain couples TRBV5-1 to TRBJ2-2, with D maybe TRBD2 (6 bases). Sequenced: peripheral blood. The TCR sequence derives from a woman younger than 35 with stable Graves' hyperthyroidism. Here the CDR3 DNA reads TGCGCCAGCAGCACGGGGGTCTCCGGGGAGCTGTTTTTT. Its translation is CASSTGVSGELFF.